Shown below are 8 T cell receptor beta chains from a single sample sequenced in a study of cytomegalovirus exposure and HLA in healthy donors. PCR involved 60 Vbeta and 13 Jbeta primers. TCRdb's table, derived via immunoSEQ multiplex PCR, lists solely in-frame clones and lacks some. Recorded here are about 120,000 clones; the top ten clones represent over 1.5%. Sequenced input: PBMCs. These receptors all stem from a man younger than 30 in good health and CMV-seronegative.

The CDR3 spells CASSIPGQGFYMSYEQYF. The DNA of the CDR3 is TGTGCCAGCAGTATTCCGGGACAGGGGTTTTATATGTCCTACGAGCAGTACTTC. V usage is TRBV2 and J usage is TRBJ2-7; 10 bases align to TRBD1. V was pared by 5 bases and J by 1 base, with 14 bases of the junction left unmatched. This CDR3 is built from 18 residues. Per the germline V gene, CDR1 is SNHLY and CDR2 is FYNNEI.

The gene calls are TRBV5-1 and TRBJ2-7; a weak D match, TRBD2 (6 bases). Trimming removed 6 bases at V and 5 bases at J, with 18 bases between. CDR1 is SGHRS, CDR2 YFSETQ, per germline. CDR3 length: 14 residues. CDR3 DNA: TGCGCCAGCACCCAACCGGGGGTGACGAACGAGCAGTACTTC. Its translation is CASTQPGVTNEQYF. Full variable domain (outside the CDR3, taken from reference TRBV5-1 and TRBJ2-7): KAGVTQTPRYLIKTRGQQVTLSCSPISGHRSVSWYQQTPGQGLQFLFEYFSETQRNKGNFPGRFSGRQFSNSRSEMNVSTLELGDSALYLCASTQPGVTNEQYFGPGTRLTVT.

The chain links TRBV6-5 to TRBJ1-2; 9 nucleotides line up with TRBD1. CDR1 MNHEY and CDR2 SVGAGI come from the germline V gene. The J segment lost 7 bases and the V segment lost 5 bases, leaving 5 bases of the junction unmatched. CDR3 size: 13 residues. The CDR3 loop reads CASSAQGAGGYTF. The CDR3 nucleotides are TGTGCCAGCAGTGCACAGGGGGCCGGTGGCTACACCTTC.

For the CDR3, the DNA is TGTGCCAGCAGATCCCCCGGGACAGGGAACTATGGCTACACCTTC. Amino acid sequence: CASRSPGTGNYGYTF. This chain links TRBV28 with TRBJ1-2; TRBD1 aligns across 9 bases. Germline CDR1 and CDR2: MDHEN and SYDVKM. V gave up 6 bases and J gave up 2 bases; unmatched junction bases: 7. CDR3 length: 15 residues.

The chain couples TRBV19 to TRBJ1-4; TRBD1 matches at 9 bases. Germline V gene lookup returns CDR1 LNHDA and CDR2 SQIVND (reference sequence). CDR3 size: 13 residues. Trimming at V came to 9 bases and at J to 6 bases, leaving 5 bases not matched to a gene. The CDR3 nucleotides read TGTGCCAGCACCAGGACAGGGGATGAAAAACTGTTTTTT. Amino acid sequence: CASTRTGDEKLFF. Full variable domain (rest looked up from reference TRBV19 and TRBJ1-4): DGGITQSPKYLFRKEGQNVTLSCEQNLNHDAMYWYRQDPGQGLRLIYYSQIVNDFQKGDIAEGYSVSREKKESFPLTVTSAQKNPTAFYLCASTRTGDEKLFFGSGTQLSVL.

With regard to this clone: The conserved final phenylalanine or tryptophan is absent from the CDR3, which likely points to a read error. The chain joins TRBV28 to TRBJ2-2; D is perhaps TRBD1 (6 bases). The CDR3 runs 13 residues. Germline values: CDR1 MDHEN, CDR2 SYDVKM. V lost 7 bases to trimming and J lost 4 bases, with 10 bases between them. CDR3 DNA sequence: TGTGCCAGCAAAAAACAGGGCACCGGGGAGCTGTTTCTT. Encoded protein: CASKKQGTGELFL.

The V gene is TRBV4-1, the J gene TRBJ2-2, with 9 bases fitting TRBD2. Trimming at V came to 3 bases and at J to 4 bases, leaving 6 bases not matched to a gene. This CDR3 spans 16 amino acids. Germline V gives CDR1 MGHRA, CDR2 YSYEKL. CDR3 sequence (DNA): TGCGCCAGCAGCCAGGGGGCGGGGGGGCCCACCGGGGAGCTGTTTTTT. Protein sequence: CASSQGAGGPTGELFF.

J is TRBJ1-4 and V is TRBV2; perhaps TRBD1 as D (5 bases). Germline V gene sequence: CDR1 SNHLY, CDR2 FYNNEI. The CDR3 length is 13 residues. V lost 3 bases, J lost 8 bases, and 10 bases lay in between. The CDR3 DNA reads TGTGCCAGCAGTGATCACGGGGGGGAAAAACTGTTTTTT. Translating gives CASSDHGGEKLFF.